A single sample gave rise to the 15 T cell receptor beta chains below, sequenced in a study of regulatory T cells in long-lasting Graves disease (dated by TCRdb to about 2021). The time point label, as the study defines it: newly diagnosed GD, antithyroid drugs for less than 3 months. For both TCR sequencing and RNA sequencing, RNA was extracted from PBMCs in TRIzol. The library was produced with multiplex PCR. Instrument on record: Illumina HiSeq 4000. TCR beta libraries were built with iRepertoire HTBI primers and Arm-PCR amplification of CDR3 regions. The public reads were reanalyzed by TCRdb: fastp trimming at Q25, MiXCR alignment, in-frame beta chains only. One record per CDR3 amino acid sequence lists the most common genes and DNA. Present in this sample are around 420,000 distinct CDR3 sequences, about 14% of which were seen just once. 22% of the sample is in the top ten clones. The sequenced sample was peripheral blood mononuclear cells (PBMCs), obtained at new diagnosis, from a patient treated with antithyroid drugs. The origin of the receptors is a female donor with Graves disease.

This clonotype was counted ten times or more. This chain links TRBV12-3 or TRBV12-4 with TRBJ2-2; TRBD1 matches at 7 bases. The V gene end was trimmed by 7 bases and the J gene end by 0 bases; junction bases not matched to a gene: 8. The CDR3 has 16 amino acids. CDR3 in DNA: TGTGCCAGCAACCTTTTGGGACAGTCGAACACCGGGGAGCTGTTTTTT. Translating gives CASNLLGQSNTGELFF.

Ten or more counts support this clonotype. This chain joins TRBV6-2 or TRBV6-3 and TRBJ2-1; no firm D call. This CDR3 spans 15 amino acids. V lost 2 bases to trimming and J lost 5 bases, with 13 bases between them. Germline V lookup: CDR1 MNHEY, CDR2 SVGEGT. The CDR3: CASSYLSHNDNEQFF. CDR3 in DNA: TGTGCCAGCAGTTACCTCTCCCACAACGACAATGAGCAGTTCTTC.

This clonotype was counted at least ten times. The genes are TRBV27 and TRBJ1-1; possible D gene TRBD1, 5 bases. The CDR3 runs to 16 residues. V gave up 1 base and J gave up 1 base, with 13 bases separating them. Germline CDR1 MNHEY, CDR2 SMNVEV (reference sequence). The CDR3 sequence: CASSLFSTGPNTEAFF. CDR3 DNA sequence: TGTGCCAGCAGTTTATTCAGCACGGGGCCGAACACTGAAGCTTTCTTT.

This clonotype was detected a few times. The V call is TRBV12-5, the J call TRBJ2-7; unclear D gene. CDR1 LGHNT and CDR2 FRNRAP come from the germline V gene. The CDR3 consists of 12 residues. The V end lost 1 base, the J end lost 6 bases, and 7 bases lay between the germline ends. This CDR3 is CASGLGVGEQYF. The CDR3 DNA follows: TGTGCTAGTGGTTTGGGAGTTGGCGAGCAGTACTTC.

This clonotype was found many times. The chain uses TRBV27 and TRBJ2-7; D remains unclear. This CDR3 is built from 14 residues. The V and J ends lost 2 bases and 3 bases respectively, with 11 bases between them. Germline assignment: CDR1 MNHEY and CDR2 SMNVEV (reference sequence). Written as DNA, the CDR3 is TGTGCCAGCAGTTTAGCTGGTCCCCTCTACGAGCAGTACTTC. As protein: CASSLAGPLYEQYF.

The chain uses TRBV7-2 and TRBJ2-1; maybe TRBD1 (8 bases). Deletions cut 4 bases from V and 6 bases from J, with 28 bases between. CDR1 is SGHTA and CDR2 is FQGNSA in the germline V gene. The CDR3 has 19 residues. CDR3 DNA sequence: TGTGCCAGCAGCTATAAGGGGGGGGACGGGACAGGAGGAATCAATGAGCAGTTCTTC. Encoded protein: CASSYKGGDGTGGINEQFF.

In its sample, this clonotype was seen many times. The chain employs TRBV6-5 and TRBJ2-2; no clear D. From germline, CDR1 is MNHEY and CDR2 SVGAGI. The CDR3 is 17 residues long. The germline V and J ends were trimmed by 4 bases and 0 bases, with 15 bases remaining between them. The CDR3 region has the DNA TGTGCCAGCAGTTGGTGGCCCCGTACTCCGAACACCGGGGAGCTGTTTTTT. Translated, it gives CASSWWPRTPNTGELFF.

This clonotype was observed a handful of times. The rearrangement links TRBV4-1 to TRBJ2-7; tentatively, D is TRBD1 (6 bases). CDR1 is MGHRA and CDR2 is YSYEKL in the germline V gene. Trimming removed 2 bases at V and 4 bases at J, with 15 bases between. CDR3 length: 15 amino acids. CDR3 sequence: CASSQSGQTYYEQYF. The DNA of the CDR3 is TGCGCCAGCAGCCAATCTGGACAGACCTATTACGAGCAGTACTTC.

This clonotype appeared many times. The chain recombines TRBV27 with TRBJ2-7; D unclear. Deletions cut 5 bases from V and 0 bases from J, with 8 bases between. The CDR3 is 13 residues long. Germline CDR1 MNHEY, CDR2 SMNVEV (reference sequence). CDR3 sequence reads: CASSPTTSYEQYF. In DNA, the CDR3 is TGTGCCAGCAGTCCCACGACCTCCTACGAGCAGTACTTC.

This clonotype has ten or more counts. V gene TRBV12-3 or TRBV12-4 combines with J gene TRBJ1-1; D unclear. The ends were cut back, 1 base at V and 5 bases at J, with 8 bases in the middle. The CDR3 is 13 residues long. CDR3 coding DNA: TGTGCCAGCAGTTTAGGGGAGAAGACTGAAGCTTTCTTT. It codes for CASSLGEKTEAFF.

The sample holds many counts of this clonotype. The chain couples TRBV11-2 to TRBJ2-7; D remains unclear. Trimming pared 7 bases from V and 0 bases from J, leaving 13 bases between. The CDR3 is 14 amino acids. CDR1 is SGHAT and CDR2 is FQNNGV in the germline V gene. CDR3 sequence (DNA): TGTGCCAGCACACCCGAAATAGACTCCTACGAGCAGTACTTC. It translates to CASTPEIDSYEQYF.

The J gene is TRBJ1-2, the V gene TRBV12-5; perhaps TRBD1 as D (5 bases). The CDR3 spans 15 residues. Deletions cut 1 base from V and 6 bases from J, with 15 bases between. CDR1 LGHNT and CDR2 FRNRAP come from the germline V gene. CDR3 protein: CASGLGGTEIHGYTF. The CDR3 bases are TGTGCTAGTGGTTTGGGCGGGACGGAGATACATGGCTACACCTTC.

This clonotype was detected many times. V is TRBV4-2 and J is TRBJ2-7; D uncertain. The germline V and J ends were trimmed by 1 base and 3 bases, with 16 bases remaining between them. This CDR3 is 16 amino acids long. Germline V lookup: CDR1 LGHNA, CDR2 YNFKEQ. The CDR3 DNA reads TGTGCCAGCAGCCAAGGAGTAGGAGACGGCGGCTACGAGCAGTACTTC. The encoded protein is CASSQGVGDGGYEQYF.

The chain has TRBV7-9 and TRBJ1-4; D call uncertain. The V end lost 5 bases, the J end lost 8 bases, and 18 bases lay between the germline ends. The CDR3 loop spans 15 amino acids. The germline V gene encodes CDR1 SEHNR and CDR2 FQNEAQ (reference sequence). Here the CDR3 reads CASSASQAGGEKLFF. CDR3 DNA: TGTGCCAGCAGCGCCAGTCAGGCAGGAGGAGAAAAACTGTTTTTT.

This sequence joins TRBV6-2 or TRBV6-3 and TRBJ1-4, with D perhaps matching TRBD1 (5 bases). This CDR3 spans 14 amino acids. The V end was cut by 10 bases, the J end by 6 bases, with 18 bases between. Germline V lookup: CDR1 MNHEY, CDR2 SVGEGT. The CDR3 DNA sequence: TGTGCCATCGGGGGGGGAAAATCCTATGAAAAACTGTTTTTT. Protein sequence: CAIGGGKSYEKLFF.